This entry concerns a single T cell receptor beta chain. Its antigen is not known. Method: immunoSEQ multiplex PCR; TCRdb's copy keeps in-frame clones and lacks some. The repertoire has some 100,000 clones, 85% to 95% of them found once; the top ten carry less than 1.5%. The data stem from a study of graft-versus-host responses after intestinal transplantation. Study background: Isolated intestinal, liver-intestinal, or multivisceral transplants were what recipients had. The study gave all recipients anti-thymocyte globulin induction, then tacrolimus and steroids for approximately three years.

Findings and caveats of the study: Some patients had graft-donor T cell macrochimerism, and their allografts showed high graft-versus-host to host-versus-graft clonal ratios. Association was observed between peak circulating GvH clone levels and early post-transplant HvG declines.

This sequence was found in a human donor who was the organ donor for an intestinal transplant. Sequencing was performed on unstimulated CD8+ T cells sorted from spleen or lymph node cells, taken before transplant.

This chain's CDR3 is CASSGAKTQYF. In DNA, the CDR3 is TGTGCCAGCTCGGGGGCGAAGACCCAGTACTTC. J is TRBJ2-5 and V is TRBV18, with a tentative D call TRBD1 (6 bases). Germline V gene lookup returns CDR1 KGHSH and CDR2 LQKENI. The CDR3 length is 11 residues. With 6 bases removed from V and 6 bases from J, the gap between germline ends came to 8 bases.